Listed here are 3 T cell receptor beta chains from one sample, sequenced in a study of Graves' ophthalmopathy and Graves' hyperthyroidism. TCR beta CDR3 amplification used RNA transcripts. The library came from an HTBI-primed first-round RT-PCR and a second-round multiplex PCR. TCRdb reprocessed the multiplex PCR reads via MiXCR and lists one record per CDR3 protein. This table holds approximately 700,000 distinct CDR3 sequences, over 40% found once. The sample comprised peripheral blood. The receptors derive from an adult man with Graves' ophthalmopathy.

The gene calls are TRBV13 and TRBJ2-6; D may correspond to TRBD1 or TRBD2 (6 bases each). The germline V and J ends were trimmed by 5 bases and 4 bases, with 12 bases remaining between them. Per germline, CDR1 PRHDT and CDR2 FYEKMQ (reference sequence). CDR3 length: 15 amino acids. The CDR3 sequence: CASSPEGGGANVLTF. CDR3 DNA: TGTGCCAGCAGCCCGGAGGGGGGCGGGGCCAACGTCCTGACTTTC. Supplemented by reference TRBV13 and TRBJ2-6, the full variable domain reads AAGVIQSPRHLIKEKRETATLKCYPIPRHDTVYWYQQGPGQDPQFLISFYEKMQSDKGSIPDRFSAQQFSDYHSELNMSSLELGDSALYFCASSPEGGGANVLTFGAGSRLTVL.

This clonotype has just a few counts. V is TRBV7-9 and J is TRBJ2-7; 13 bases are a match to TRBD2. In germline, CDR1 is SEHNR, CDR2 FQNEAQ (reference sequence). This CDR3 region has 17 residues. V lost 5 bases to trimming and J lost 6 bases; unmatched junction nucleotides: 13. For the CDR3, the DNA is TGTGCCAGCAGCCAAGCACTAGCGGGGGGGCCGGAGAGCGAGCAGTACTTC. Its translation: CASSQALAGGPESEQYF.

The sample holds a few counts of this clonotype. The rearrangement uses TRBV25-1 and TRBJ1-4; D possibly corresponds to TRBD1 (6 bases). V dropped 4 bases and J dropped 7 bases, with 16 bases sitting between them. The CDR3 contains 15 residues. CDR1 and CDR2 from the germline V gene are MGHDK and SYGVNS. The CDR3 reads CASSALRARGEKLFF. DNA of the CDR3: TGTGCCAGCAGTGCCTTACGGGCCAGGGGTGAAAAACTGTTTTTT.